This T cell receptor beta chain derives from a study of vaccination and CD4 T cells after COVID-19 (dated by TCRdb to 2021 to 2024). General notes on the study: Convalescent patients had a positive SARS-CoV-2 result on nasal swab PCR, and of these patients, nine had mild disease and one had severe disease. The convalescent cohort comprised six males and four females, including two Hispanic individuals, seven Caucasians, two Asians and one multiracial person. Participants received two doses of either the Pfizer-BioNTech BNT162b2 vaccine (n=8) or the Moderna mRNA-1273 vaccine (n=2). Post-COVID blood samples were collected from convalescent patients a median of about 92 days after diagnosis, with a range of about 35 to 180 days. Post-vaccine blood samples were obtained a median of about 70 days after the second vaccine dose, with a range of about 13 to 250 days. Overlapping spike peptide pools from SARS-CoV-2 and from the common cold coronaviruses HCoV-NL63, HCoV-OC43 and HCoV-229E were used as culture stimuli. Control cultures used a CEFX viral epitope pool as positive control, an HIV-1 Nef peptide pool as negative control, or no peptide. In under twelve COVID-19 convalescent patients and a few infection-naive healthy vaccine recipients, researchers compared the spike-specific CD4+ TCR repertoire from before mRNA vaccination with the repertoire from after.

The paper as a whole reports these results and caveats: In convalescent patients, nearly all vaccine-specific clones (304 of 307) were found to be mono-reactive for SARS-CoV-2 spike rather than cross-reactive with common cold coronaviruses. In convalescent patients, a median roughly 85% of post-vaccine SARS-CoV-2-reactive clones were detected only after vaccination, and vaccine-specific priming was suggested by this finding. The median number of SARS-CoV-2-reactive clonotypes rose from about 23 after infection to 38 after vaccination, but the change was not significant. The study included relatively few convalescent patients and did not analyze early timepoints after natural infection.

V loses 6 bases of germline sequence and J loses 4 bases, and the interval between the two ends is 12 bases. Spanning cysteine to phenylalanine, the CDR3 consists of 13 amino acids. The DNA shown is the 39-base CDR3, in frame from base 1. CDR1 and CDR2 are read off the germline V gene as MDHEN and SYDVKM. Taken with the paper, the label for treatment or condition translates to: roughly 10-day PBMC culture with coronavirus spike peptide pools or control peptides (ViraFEST assay). The study used the ViraFEST assay, which expanded antigen-specific T cells with peptide pools and then identified expanded clonotypes by TCR sequencing. The positive SARS-CoV-2 PCR tests of the convalescent patients were dated from March to December 2020, before the Alpha, Beta and Delta variants emerged in the United States. PBMCs were cultured at 1.5 million to 2.5 million per well in IMDM supplemented with about 5% human AB serum and 9.5 to 10 IU/ml IL-2, with around 10 ug/ml peptide pools added. Half of the culture medium was replaced with fresh IL-2-containing medium on days 3 and 7. CD4+ T cells were isolated after approximately eleven days of culture through negative selection using the EasySep CD4+ T cell isolation kit. PBMCs were separated from whole blood using Ficoll-Paque Plus gradient centrifugation and then either used fresh or cryopreserved at -140C. Triplicate wells were generally used for each culture condition.

This clonotype came up once. This clone's antigen is unknown. No qualities accompany the bases; no much larger clone lies one base away. A single read counts as weak evidence. The method was PCR. DNA from cultured CD4+ T cells underwent TCR sequencing with the Oncomine TCR Beta short-read assay at the Johns Hopkins FTIC core. The QIAamp micro DNA kit was used to extract genomic DNA from the cultured CD4+ T cells. The Oncomine TCR Beta libraries from cultured CD4+ T cells were pooled using unique dual indexes and then sequenced on an Illumina iSeq 100. On the study's bioinformatics: Non-productive sequences were removed, and CDR3s not starting with C, not ending with F or W, or shorter than 7 amino acids were discarded. The MANAFEST web application identified antigen-specific clonotypes by comparing peptide-stimulated wells against reference wells and other culture wells. For a clone to be called positive, the clone needed an FDR below 0.05, an odds ratio above 5, and a productive frequency above 0.1% in at least two of three replicate wells. Cross-reactive clonotypes were defined as significantly expanded in both SARS-CoV-2 spike wells and at least one common cold coronavirus spike condition. Similarity between CDR3 sequences was evaluated in R version 3.6.1 using Levenshtein distances (stringdist) and unrooted phylogenetic trees (ape). TCRdb handled the public reads itself, with Q25 trimming in fastp and clone calling in MiXCR, and kept productive beta chains. Identical CDR3 proteins give one entry, which carries the most common genes and DNA. Here the V and J calls rest on TCRdb's processing, not on the authors' analysis. Present in this sample are thousands of distinct CDR3 sequences, 50% to 75% of which were seen just once. The ten largest clones add up to more than 30% of the sample.

This clonotype was obtained from a human donor who had recovered from COVID-19. The sequence links TRBV28 to TRBJ1-2; no confident D gene assignment can be made. The specimen was CD4+ T cells from blood, cultured in vitro. The bases read TGTGCCAGCAGGGGCCAGGCGGTCTATGGCTACACCTTC. This gives the protein CASRGQAVYGYTF.